Below, 4 T cell receptor beta chains from the same sample are listed, as sequenced in a study of shared clonotypes between healthy human individuals. Profiling relied on immunoSEQ multiplex PCR, and the TCRdb table lists in-frame clones only, not all of them. The data contain millions of clones, over 90% of them singletons. Specimen: naive CD4+ T cells from PBMCs. Stated subset: CD45RA+ positively selected. These receptors all come from a man younger than 30 in good health. Some clones in this sample may be carry-over from other donors' samples.

The chain uses TRBV11-2 and TRBJ1-5, with D perhaps TRBD1 (5 bases). The CDR3 consists of 15 residues. The V end was cut by 0 bases, the J end by 7 bases, with 13 bases between. CDR1 SGHAT and CDR2 FQNNGV come from the germline V gene. DNA of the CDR3: TGTGCCAGCAGCTTAGATCGCCAGGGCTTCCAGCCCCAGCATTTT. Its protein product is CASSLDRQGFQPQHF.

V usage is TRBV4-2 and J usage is TRBJ2-1; a weak D match, TRBD2 (6 bases). The CDR3 is 15 amino acids. Germline values: CDR1 LGHNA, CDR2 YNFKEQ. V was clipped by 3 bases and J by 0 bases, with 9 bases between them. The CDR3, as DNA: TGTGCCAGCAGCCACTACGGGAGCTCCTACAATGAGCAGTTCTTC. Translating it yields CASSHYGSSYNEQFF.

The chain joins TRBV14 to TRBJ1-2; possibly TRBD1 for D (6 bases). V was trimmed by 4 bases and J by 2 bases, leaving 14 bases between them. The CDR3 extends over 15 amino acids. Germline-derived CDR1 and CDR2 are SGHDN and FVKESK. The CDR3 DNA follows: TGTGCCAGCAGCCCCTACAGGGACCCCAACTATGGCTACACCTTC. It is translated as CASSPYRDPNYGYTF.

This chain joins TRBV7-8 and TRBJ1-2, with 7 bases fitting TRBD1. This CDR3 has 14 residues. Germline lookup yields CDR1 SGHVS and CDR2 FQNEAQ. The junction had 10 bases not matched to a gene; V was cut back by 5 bases and J by 7 bases. In DNA, the CDR3 is TGTGCCAGCAGCGCATTAACAGGGGCAGGTGGCTACACCTTC. Translating it yields CASSALTGAGGYTF.